The next 21 T cell receptor beta chains were all read from a single sample in a study of blood T cell repertoires in COVID-19. The repertoire was sequenced with immunoSEQ multiplex PCR; TCRdb's copy has only in-frame clones and lacks some. Here the sample spans 150,000 to 200,000 clones, around four fifths being singletons. Sequencing was carried out using peripheral blood. The receptors stem from a man under 40 with active or convalescent COVID-19.

V is TRBV2 and J is TRBJ1-5; 10 nucleotides line up with TRBD1. V gave up 6 bases and J gave up 4 bases; unmatched junction bases: 3. The length of the CDR3 is 14 residues. CDR1 SNHLY and CDR2 FYNNEI come from the germline V gene. The CDR3 here is CASSGTGENQPQHF. CDR3 sequence (DNA): TGTGCCAGCAGCGGGACAGGGGAAAATCAGCCCCAGCATTTT.

The gene calls are TRBV4-2 and TRBJ1-6; a weak D match, TRBD1 (6 bases). Per the germline V gene, CDR1 is LGHNA and CDR2 is YNFKEQ. This CDR3 is 17 amino acids long. V was trimmed by 0 bases and J by 8 bases, leaving 17 bases between them. CDR3 sequence (DNA): TGTGCCAGCAGCCAAGAGTGGGACACCATTCAGGATTCACCCCTCCACTTT. As protein: CASSQEWDTIQDSPLHF.

The V call is TRBV10-2, the J call TRBJ1-5; D might be TRBD1 (6 bases). This CDR3 region has 16 residues. Trimming removed 2 bases from V and 0 bases from J, with 11 bases in between. Per the germline V gene, CDR1 is WSHSY and CDR2 is SAAADI. The CDR3 loop reads CASSETGMNSNQPQHF. CDR3 in DNA: TGCGCCAGCAGTGAGACAGGGATGAATAGCAATCAGCCCCAGCATTTT.

The chain employs TRBV30 and TRBJ1-6; no clear D. In germline, CDR1 is GTSNPN, CDR2 SVGIG (reference sequence). This CDR3 region has 14 residues. V shed 1 base and J shed 0 bases, with 4 bases lying between them. The chain's CDR3 is CAWSDSSYNSPLHF. DNA of the CDR3: TGTGCCTGGAGTGACAGCTCCTATAATTCACCCCTCCACTTT. The complete variable domain, with remaining parts taken from reference TRBV30 and TRBJ1-6, reads SQTIHQWPATLVQPVGSPLSLECTVEGTSNPNLYWYRQAAGRGLQLLFYSVGIGQISSEVPQNLSASRPQDRQFILSSKKLLLSDSGFYLCAWSDSSYNSPLHFGNGTRLTVT.

This clone has a single count. The rearrangement links TRBV4-1 to TRBJ1-1, with D possibly matching TRBD1 (6 bases). The V gene lost 0 bases and the J gene lost 4 bases, with 12 bases spanning the gap. Germline V gene lookup returns CDR1 MGHRA and CDR2 YSYEKL. The CDR3 length is 15 residues. In DNA, the CDR3 is TGCGCCAGCAGCCAAGAGCGGGGGCGGGGCACTGAAGCTTTCTTT. It encodes CASSQERGRGTEAFF.

The chain uses TRBV6-5 and TRBJ2-5; 9 bases align to TRBD1. CDR1 is MNHEY, CDR2 SVGAGI, per germline. The V and J ends lost 8 bases and 4 bases, in that order; junction bases with no gene match: 5. The CDR3 spans 13 residues. The CDR3 sequence: CASGRDRAETQYF. CDR3 DNA sequence: TGTGCCAGCGGCCGGGACAGGGCAGAGACCCAGTACTTC.

The V call is TRBV27, the J call TRBJ2-7; D might be TRBD2 (6 bases). Trimming left V 2 bases short and J 6 bases short, with 14 bases between. The CDR3 length is 14 residues. Germline V lookup: CDR1 MNHEY, CDR2 SMNVEV (reference sequence). The CDR3 sequence is CASSLMREEVEQYF. Written as DNA, the CDR3 is TGTGCCAGCAGTTTAATGAGGGAGGAGGTCGAGCAGTACTTC.

The chain employs TRBV7-8 and TRBJ2-3; possible D gene TRBD2, 7 bases. Germline CDR1 is SGHVS and CDR2 is FQNEAQ. The CDR3 contains 17 residues. Trimming left V 5 bases short and J 6 bases short, with 24 bases between. CDR3 DNA sequence: TGTGCCAGCAGCCCCCGAGGGGGGGGCCCCACTCCGGATACGCAGTATTTT. This gives the protein CASSPRGGGPTPDTQYF.

This clone was seen a few times. The chain couples TRBV19 to TRBJ1-5, with TRBD1 matching 9 bases. The CDR3 spans 15 residues. In germline, CDR1 is LNHDA, CDR2 SQIVND (reference sequence). V was clipped by 10 bases and J by 10 bases; unmatched bases: 17. The DNA for the CDR3 is TGTGCCACCCGGCCCCTCACAGGGGGCTCTGGTCCCCAGCATTTT. Translated: CATRPLTGGSGPQHF.

This clone was observed a handful of times. The CDR3 reads CASRNLGQLTEAFF. Written as DNA, the CDR3 is TGTGCCAGCAGGAACTTGGGACAGTTAACTGAAGCTTTCTTT. The V call is TRBV28, the J call TRBJ1-1, with 7 bases that match TRBD1. V trimming: 6 bases; J trimming: 5 bases; junction bases outside the gene matches: 9. The germline V gene encodes CDR1 MDHEN and CDR2 SYDVKM. The CDR3 loop spans 14 amino acids.

The CDR3 protein is CASSYSIEVNTEAFF. The CDR3 DNA is TGTGCCAGCAGTTACTCGATCGAGGTGAACACTGAAGCTTTCTTT. The rearrangement links TRBV6-5 to TRBJ1-1; D unclear. The germline gives CDR1 MNHEY, CDR2 SVGAGI. The CDR3 is 15 amino acids. Between the trimmed V and J ends, which lost 0 bases and 0 bases, there was a span of 8 bases.

Comments on this clone: With a much larger clone just one base away, this may be a read error. This chain's CDR3 is CASSYEGGNQPQHF. DNA for the CDR3: TGTGCCAGCAGTTACGAGGGGGGCAATCAGCCCCAGCATTTT. This chain joins TRBV6-5 and TRBJ1-5; tentative D call: TRBD1 (6 bases). CDR1 MNHEY and CDR2 SVGAGI come from the germline V gene. The CDR3 contains 14 residues. V was trimmed by 2 bases and J by 2 bases, leaving 7 bases between them.

The chain has TRBV25-1 and TRBJ2-5; maybe TRBD2 (6 bases). Trimming cost V 6 bases and J 5 bases, with 13 bases left between them. The germline gives CDR1 MGHDK, CDR2 SYGVNS. The length of the CDR3 is 13 residues. The CDR3 loop is CASRWGVGETQYF. For the CDR3, the DNA is TGTGCCAGCAGGTGGGGGGTCGGGGAGACCCAGTACTTC. The complete variable domain, with remaining parts taken from reference TRBV25-1 and TRBJ2-5, reads EADIYQTPRYLVIGTGKKITLECSQTMGHDKMYWYQQDPGMELHLIHYSYGVNSTEKGDLSSESTVSRIRTEHFPLTLESARPSHTSQYLCASRWGVGETQYFGPGTRLLVL.

V is TRBV14 and J is TRBJ1-1, with D possibly TRBD1 on 5 matching bases. The V gene's germline CDR1 is SGHDN and CDR2 FVKESK. V lost 6 bases, J lost 2 bases, and 16 bases lay in between. This CDR3 is 15 amino acids long. The DNA for the CDR3 is TGTGCCAGCAGGAAGGGACTGGAGGGTAACACTGAAGCTTTCTTT. Its protein product is CASRKGLEGNTEAFF.

This rearrangement joins TRBV18 to TRBJ1-5, with D maybe TRBD1 (6 bases). With 6 bases removed from V and 0 bases from J, the gap between germline ends came to 15 bases. There are 16 residues in the CDR3. The germline V gene has CDR1 KGHSH and CDR2 LQKENI. CDR3 amino acids: CASSPGTPYSNQPQHF. The CDR3 region has the DNA TGTGCCAGCTCCCCCGGGACACCGTATAGCAATCAGCCCCAGCATTTT.

This rearrangement joins TRBV5-4 to TRBJ1-4, with 7 bases fitting TRBD1. The length of the CDR3 is 14 residues. From germline, CDR1 is SGHNT and CDR2 YYREEE (reference sequence). J was trimmed by 4 bases and V by 3 bases; bases with no gene match: 3. CDR3 amino acids: CASSWGQNNEKLFF. The CDR3 DNA reads as TGTGCCAGCAGCTGGGGACAGAATAATGAAAAACTGTTTTTT.

The chain uses TRBV12-5 and TRBJ1-1, with 9 bases fitting TRBD1. CDR3 size: 14 residues. With 1 base clipped from V and 4 bases from J, the junction kept 1 base outside the gene matches. The germline V gene encodes CDR1 LGHNT and CDR2 FRNRAP. In DNA, the CDR3 is TGTGCTAGTGGTTTGGCGGGACAGGGCACTGAAGCTTTCTTT. Its translation: CASGLAGQGTEAFF.

The J gene is TRBJ1-3, the V gene TRBV11-2; 8 bases agree with TRBD1. V gave up 1 base and J gave up 8 bases; unmatched junction bases: 10. The CDR3 contains 16 residues. Germline-derived CDR1 and CDR2 are SGHAT and FQNNGV. CDR3 in DNA: TGTGCCAGCAGCTTAGCAGGACAGGGTCCAGGAGACACCATATATTTT. Amino acid sequence: CASSLAGQGPGDTIYF.

This chain joins TRBV28 and TRBJ1-4; no definite D call. The CDR3 spans 16 residues. Per the germline V gene, CDR1 is MDHEN and CDR2 is SYDVKM. V was trimmed by 6 bases and J by 0 bases, leaving 14 bases between them. DNA of the CDR3: TGTGCCAGCAGCGACGGTACGAGGGCAACTAATGAAAAACTGTTTTTT. Amino acids: CASSDGTRATNEKLFF.

This sequence joins TRBV18 and TRBJ2-7; 13 bases match TRBD2. Per the germline V gene, CDR1 is KGHSH and CDR2 is LQKENI. Trimming took 6 bases from V and 5 from J; bases not matched to a gene: 7. This CDR3 is built from 15 residues. CDR3 amino acids: CASSPTSGGENEQYV. DNA of the CDR3: TGTGCCAGCTCCCCCACTAGCGGGGGGGAAAACGAGCAGTACGTC.

The chain has TRBV7-2 and TRBJ1-3, with D uncertain. The CDR3 totals 15 residues. V was pared by 0 bases and J by 3 bases, with 9 bases between. The germline V gene encodes CDR1 SGHTA and CDR2 FQGNSA. The DNA for the CDR3 is TGTGCCAGCAGCTTAGCTGCTACGGGTGGAAACACCATATATTTT. Amino acid sequence: CASSLAATGGNTIYF. Combining the CDR3 with reference TRBV7-2 and TRBJ1-3 gives the whole variable domain GAGVSQSPSNKVTEKGKDVELRCDPISGHTALYWYRQSLGQGLEFLIYFQGNSAPDKSGLPSDRFSAERTGGSVSTLTIQRTQQEDSAVYLCASSLAATGGNTIYFGEGSWLTVV.